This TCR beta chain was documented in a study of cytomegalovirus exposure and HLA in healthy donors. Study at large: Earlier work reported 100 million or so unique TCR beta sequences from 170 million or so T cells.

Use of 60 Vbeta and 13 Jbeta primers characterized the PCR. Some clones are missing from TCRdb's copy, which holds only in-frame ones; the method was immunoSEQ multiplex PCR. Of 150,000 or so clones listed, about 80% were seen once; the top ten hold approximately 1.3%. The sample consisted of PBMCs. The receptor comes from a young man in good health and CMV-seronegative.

In nucleotides, the CDR3 is TGTGCCAGCAGCTTAGCGGGACTCCCGACCTACAATGAGCAGTTCTTC. It translates to CASSLAGLPTYNEQFF. This chain connects TRBV7-9 to TRBJ2-1; a weak D match, TRBD2 (6 bases). Trimming pared 0 bases from V and 2 bases from J, leaving 11 bases between. The CDR3 covers 16 residues. Germline-derived CDR1 and CDR2 are SEHNR and FQNEAQ (reference sequence).